This T cell receptor beta chain was observed in a study of blood T cell repertoires in COVID-19. Study information: The cDNA or gDNA used as material had been derived from T cells, B-cell-depleted T cells, or PBMCs.

In the study's own analysis: By means of reference gene primer amplification, nucleated cell counts were estimated. The assay was immunoSEQ multiplex PCR, and TCRdb's table has in-frame clones only and misses some. V and J calls and clone size are those listed in that table; D and trimming were worked out from the DNA. The sample contains around 100,000 clones, 70% to 90% of which appear only once. Trimming removed 5 bases from V and 0 bases from J; junction bases left unmatched: 4. CDR1 is LNHDA, CDR2 SQIVND, per germline (reference sequence). The length of the CDR3 is 17 residues. This receptor was taken from a man aged 35-49 years with acute or convalescent COVID-19. Material: peripheral blood. The chain uses TRBV19 and TRBJ2-2, with TRBD2 identical over 12 bases. CDR3 in amino acids: CASSPGLAGTNTGELFF. The CDR3 nucleotides are TGTGCCAGTAGTCCCGGACTAGCGGGAACGAACACCGGGGAGCTGTTTTTT.